These 6 T cell receptor beta chains share one sample of origin, sequenced in a study of vaccination and CD4 T cells after COVID-19 (dated by TCRdb to between 2021 and 2024). No cognate antigen is known for these TCRs. The sample's treatment or condition label is to be understood as: approximately 9-day PBMC culture with coronavirus spike peptide pools or control peptides (ViraFEST assay). Libraries were prepared through PCR. Instrument used: Illumina iSeq 100. DNA from cultured CD4+ T cells was subjected to TCR sequencing with the Oncomine TCR Beta short-read assay at the Johns Hopkins FTIC core. TCRdb ran its own pipeline on the public reads, namely fastp trimming at Q25 and MiXCR clone calling, and kept in-frame beta chains. Every CDR3 protein is listed once, alongside the most common genes and DNA of its rows. This sample comprises more than 20,000 distinct CDR3 sequences, approximately 50% of them detected only once. The top ten clones comprise 25% to 30% of the sample.

Sequenced here: CD4+ T cells from blood, cultured in vitro, sampled before SARS-CoV-2 vaccination. These receptor sequences come from a human donor who received a COVID-19 vaccine.

The V call is TRBV10-1, the J call TRBJ2-7, with D possibly matching TRBD1 (5 bases). The length of the CDR3 is 13 residues. Trimming took off 0 bases at V and 6 bases at J, with 9 bases between the two ends. Germline assignment: CDR1 WNHNN and CDR2 SYGVQD (reference sequence). The CDR3 coding sequence is TGCGCCAGCAGTGAGTCGTTAGGGGCCGAGCAGTACTTC. Protein: CASSESLGAEQYF.

The count of this clonotype is one. The V call is TRBV12-3 or TRBV12-4, the J call TRBJ1-4; D possibly corresponds to TRBD1 (5 bases). The CDR3 length is 16 residues. Deletions cut 5 bases from V and 8 bases from J, with 21 bases between. For the CDR3, the DNA is TGTGCCAGCAGTACCACCCCGCCCCACCAGGGAGAAAAACTGTTTTTT. Its protein product is CASSTTPPHQGEKLFF.

V gene TRBV27 combines with J gene TRBJ2-3, with 12 bases that match TRBD2. CDR1 and CDR2 from the germline V gene are MNHEY and SMNVEV (reference sequence). The CDR3 covers 17 residues. V lost 5 bases to trimming and J lost 6 bases; unmatched junction nucleotides: 12. The CDR3 loop is CASSPWTSGEMGDTQYF. The CDR3 DNA sequence: TGTGCCAGCAGTCCATGGACTAGCGGGGAAATGGGGGATACGCAGTATTTT.

Only a few counts were recorded for this clonotype. The V gene is TRBV7-9, the J gene TRBJ1-3; D unclear. V was cut by 1 base and J by 0 bases, with 10 bases left in between. Per germline, CDR1 SEHNR and CDR2 FQNEAQ (reference sequence). CDR3 size: 16 residues. This CDR3 reads CASSLGAPSSGNTIYF. The CDR3 region has the DNA TGTGCCAGCAGCTTAGGAGCGCCGAGCTCTGGAAACACCATATATTTT.

This clonotype was picked up a small number of times. V gene TRBV20-1 combines with J gene TRBJ2-5, with 14 bases identical to TRBD2. The CDR3 runs to 18 residues. Germline V CDR1 and CDR2: DFQATT, SNEGSKA (reference sequence). The J segment lost 2 bases and the V segment lost 2 bases, leaving 10 bases of the junction unmatched. The DNA of the CDR3 is TGCAGTGCTAGAAATCCAAGACTAGCGGGGGGGGGTCAAGAGACCCAGTACTTC. It specifies CSARNPRLAGGGQETQYF.

The chain has TRBV19 and TRBJ2-5, with 7 bases identical to TRBD1. The CDR3 contains 15 residues. Losses at the gene ends were 1 base for V and 2 bases for J; bases not matched to a gene: 4. Per germline, CDR1 LNHDA and CDR2 SQIVND (reference sequence). The CDR3 DNA reads as TGTGCCAGTAGTATAGGACCGGGACAGCAAGAGACCCAGTACTTC. It yields the protein CASSIGPGQQETQYF.